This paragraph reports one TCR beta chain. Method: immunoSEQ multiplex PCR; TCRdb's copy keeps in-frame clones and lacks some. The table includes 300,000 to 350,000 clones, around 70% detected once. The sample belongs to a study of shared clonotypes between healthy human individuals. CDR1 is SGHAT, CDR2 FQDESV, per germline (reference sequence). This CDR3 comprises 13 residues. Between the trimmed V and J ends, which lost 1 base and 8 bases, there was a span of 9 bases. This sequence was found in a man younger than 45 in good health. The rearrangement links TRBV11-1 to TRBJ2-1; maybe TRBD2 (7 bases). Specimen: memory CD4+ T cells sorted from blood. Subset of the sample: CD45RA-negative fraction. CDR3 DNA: TGTGCCAGCAGCTTAGAGGGGGGGGATGAGCAGTTCTTC. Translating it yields CASSLEGGDEQFF.